This paragraph covers one T cell receptor beta chain sequence. The source of the sample is a study of CD8+ T cells in alopecia areata. After isolation, RNA underwent reverse transcription to generate cDNA as the sequencing template. Profiling relied on immunoSEQ multiplex PCR, and the TCRdb table lists in-frame clones only, not all of them. The sample records about 98,000 clones, around 44% being singletons. Trimming removed 5 bases from V and 9 bases from J; junction bases left unmatched: 10. The CDR3 sequence is 14 residues long. The V gene's germline CDR1 is SQVTM and CDR2 ANQGSEA. The chain combines TRBV29-1 with TRBJ2-4; 10 nucleotides agree with TRBD1. Sequencing was carried out using CD4+ T cells sorted from blood. The TCR comes from a human donor with alopecia areata. CDR3 DNA sequence: TGCAGCGTTCTAGAGACAGGGGGCGACGGCATTCAGTACTTC. It yields the protein CSVLETGGDGIQYF.